Below, 5 T cell receptor beta chains from the same sample are listed, as sequenced in a study of T cell changes during pregnancy in multiple sclerosis (dated by TCRdb to about 2019). The library was built by means of the immunoSEQ multiplex PCR assay. Entries here come from immuneACCESS through TCRdb and include only in-frame sequences with V and J called. Some clones fail to appear in such tables; in the studies checked, an unresolved V gene covers under half of the shortfall, and the cause of the remainder is unknown. Across this sample there are around 73,000 clones, with almost 95% seen only once. The ten largest make up roughly 2.8% of the sample. The sample in question was peripheral blood, obtained in the third trimester of pregnancy. These receptors were obtained from a female donor in good health, enrolled as a control in a pregnancy study.

This rearrangement joins TRBV12-2 to TRBJ1-5; TRBD1 is the table's D call and was not checked against the DNA. TRBV12-2 is termed a pseudogene. The CDR3 spans 16 residues. Written as DNA, the CDR3 is TGTGCAAGTCGCTCCAAGGGACAGGGTAGCAATCAGCCCCAGCATTTT. Its protein product is CASRSKGQGSNQPQHF.

The chain joins TRBV28 to TRBJ1-1; unclear D gene. The germline CDR1 and CDR2 sequences are MDHEN and SYDVKM. V dropped 7 bases and J dropped 3 bases, with 27 bases sitting between them. The CDR3 contains 18 residues. CDR3 region: CASTQTRARGPLDTEAFF. The DNA of the CDR3 is TGTGCCAGCACCCAGACCCGGGCGAGAGGGCCTTTGGACACTGAAGCTTTCTTT.

The rearrangement uses TRBV18 and TRBJ2-7; 9 bases map to TRBD2. With V trimmed by 0 bases and J by 3 bases, 3 bases remained unmatched. Germline lookup yields CDR1 KGHSH and CDR2 LQKENI. The length of the CDR3 is 15 residues. CDR3 region: CASSPPAGGDYEQYF. Here the CDR3 DNA reads TGTGCCAGCTCACCACCGGCGGGGGGGGACTACGAGCAGTACTTC.

The chain is built from TRBV5-5 and TRBJ1-1, with 7 bases lining up with TRBD1. V was clipped by 4 bases and J by 1 base; unmatched bases: 4. CDR1 and CDR2 from the germline V gene are SGHKS and YYEKEE (reference sequence). CDR3 length: 14 amino acids. The CDR3 sequence: CASSLDRQNTEAFF. In nucleotides, the CDR3 is TGTGCCAGCAGCCTGGACAGGCAGAACACTGAAGCTTTCTTT.

The chain is built from TRBV7-3 and TRBJ1-6; maybe TRBD1 (5 bases). V gave up 3 bases and J gave up 2 bases, with 8 bases separating them. Germline-derived CDR1 and CDR2 are SGHTA and FQGTGA. The CDR3 loop spans 15 amino acids. The CDR3 reads CASSLGGAYNSPLHF. The CDR3 DNA follows: TGTGCCAGCAGCTTGGGGGGGGCCTATAATTCACCCCTCCACTTT.